Below are 9 T cell receptor beta chains sequenced from a single sample in a study of tumor T cells in aggressive B-cell lymphoma. The assay was immunoSEQ multiplex PCR, and TCRdb's table has in-frame clones only and misses some. The sample lists 2,000 to 2,500 clones, over 75% occurring once. Input material: tumor tissue. The receptors originated from an adult with diffuse large B cell lymphoma.

The chain employs TRBV7-9 and TRBJ2-7; TRBD2 matches at 9 bases. The CDR3 runs to 14 residues. Germline V gene data show CDR1 as SEHNR and CDR2 as FQNEAQ (reference sequence). Trimming removed 6 bases from V and 3 bases from J; junction bases left unmatched: 6. The CDR3 DNA sequence: TGTGCCAGCAGATTTAGCGGGAGTGGCTACGAGCAGTACTTC. It encodes CASRFSGSGYEQYF.

This clone was counted once. CDR3 bases: TGCGCCAGCAGCGAGGAGCGGAACACAGATACGCAGTATTTT. It encodes CASSEERNTDTQYF. This chain uses TRBV5-1 with TRBJ2-3; possibly TRBD2 for D (5 bases). The length of the CDR3 is 14 residues. The V and J ends lost 4 bases and 2 bases respectively, with 11 bases between them. Germline CDR1 and CDR2: SGHRS and YFSETQ.

The rearrangement links TRBV30 to TRBJ2-5, with D perhaps matching TRBD1 (5 bases). Germline V gene sequence: CDR1 GTSNPN, CDR2 SVGIG (reference sequence). The length of the CDR3 is 14 residues. V dropped 3 bases and J dropped 4 bases, with 15 bases sitting between them. CDR3 residues: CAWSTVGVLETQYF. The CDR3 coding sequence is TGTGCCTGGAGCACGGTAGGGGTTCTAGAGACCCAGTACTTC.

V is TRBV4-1 and J is TRBJ2-3; D gene unclear. This CDR3 is built from 13 residues. Between the trimmed V and J ends, which lost 3 bases and 4 bases, there was a span of 8 bases. From germline, CDR1 is MGHRA and CDR2 YSYEKL. The DNA for the CDR3 is TGCGCCAGCAGCCAGATGCGAGCAGATACGCAGTATTTT. Amino acid sequence: CASSQMRADTQYF.

The chain has TRBV9 and TRBJ2-2; D perhaps matches TRBD2 (5 bases). The CDR3 is made up of 14 amino acids. Trimming removed 0 bases from V and 6 bases from J, with 9 bases in between. The germline gives CDR1 SGDLS, CDR2 YYNGEE. The CDR3 nucleotides are TGTGCCAGCAGCGTAGCGGTGGGAGCCGGGGAGCTGTTTTTT. Encoded protein: CASSVAVGAGELFF. The whole variable domain, filled in from reference TRBV9 and TRBJ2-2, reads DSGVTQTPKHLITATGQRVTLRCSPRSGDLSVYWYQQSLDQGLQFLIQYYNGEERAKGNILERFSAQQFPDLHSELNLSSLELGDSALYFCASSVAVGAGELFFGEGSRLTVL.

The chain has TRBV6-5 and TRBJ2-3, with TRBD1 identical over 7 bases. Per germline, CDR1 MNHEY and CDR2 SVGAGI. The V segment lost 8 bases and the J segment 5 bases; nucleotides outside the gene matches: 10. The CDR3 consists of 14 residues. Here the CDR3 reads CASQGVLLGDTQYF. CDR3 DNA: TGTGCCAGCCAGGGGGTCCTTCTGGGAGATACGCAGTATTTT.

The chain recombines TRBV5-4 with TRBJ2-3, with 8 bases matching TRBD2. Trimming removed 1 base from V and 3 bases from J; junction bases left unmatched: 1. Germline V gene lookup returns CDR1 SGHNT and CDR2 YYREEE (reference sequence). The CDR3 has 14 residues. The CDR3 here is CASSLRGGTDTQYF. The CDR3 bases are TGTGCCAGCAGCTTGCGGGGGGGGACAGATACGCAGTATTTT.

The rearrangement links TRBV29-1 to TRBJ2-7; 8 nucleotides line up with TRBD2. The CDR3 is 12 residues long. Germline V CDR1 and CDR2: SQVTM, ANQGSEA. After removal of 5 bases from V and 4 bases from J, the junction contained 4 bases not matched to a gene. The CDR3 DNA is TGCAGCGTTACTAGCGGAAATTACGAGCAGTACTTC. This encodes CSVTSGNYEQYF.

V is TRBV20-1 and J is TRBJ1-5; no reliable D call. The CDR3 is 11 residues long. The germline V gene has CDR1 DFQATT and CDR2 SNEGSKA (reference sequence). V was trimmed by 8 bases and J by 6 bases, leaving 11 bases between them. The DNA of the CDR3 is TGCAGTCGCCCCCGGGGTCAGCCCCAGCATTTT. This encodes CSRPRGQPQHF.